The sample holds many counts of the clone carrying this T cell receptor beta chain. Its antigen is as yet unknown. Arm-PCR of CDR3 regions and iRepertoire HTBI primers were the basis on which TCR beta libraries were built. MiXCR was run by TCRdb on the multiplex PCR reads, yielding one entry per CDR3 protein. The sample carries roughly 400,000 distinct CDR3 sequences, roughly 15% recorded once. Time point denoted: newly diagnosed GD, antithyroid drugs for less than 3 months. TCR sequences were obtained from RNA taken from PBMCs. The CDR3 sequence is 17 residues long. Germline CDR1 reads MNHEY; CDR2 reads SVGAGI. V shed 0 bases and J shed 5 bases, with 20 bases lying between them. This sample was taken from a study of regulatory T cells in long-lasting Graves disease. Study-level points and caveats: Sample size, which was small, may have reduced accuracy.

These data are also associated with another study on T cells in Graves' hyperthyroidism and ophthalmopathy.

Material: peripheral blood mononuclear cells (PBMCs), obtained at new diagnosis, from a patient treated with antithyroid drugs. The TCR originated in a woman aged 18 to 35 with Graves disease. V gene TRBV6-5 combines with J gene TRBJ2-7; possibly TRBD2 for D (5 bases). CDR3: CASSYSSIGVGMDEQYF. CDR3 coding DNA: TGTGCCAGCAGTTACTCGAGCATCGGCGTCGGGATGGACGAGCAGTACTTC.